This T cell receptor (beta chain) was identified in a study of shared clonotypes between healthy human individuals (dated by TCRdb to between 2020 and 2021). In terms of the full investigation: The cohort included three men and two women between 18 and 49 years of age. To estimate repertoire size and how much clonotypes are shared between individuals, the study performed deep sequencing of blood TCR repertoires from roughly five healthy adults. Per donor, leukapheresis produced somewhere between about 0.85 and 8.9 billion PBMCs. Per donor, three plates each were used for CD4 naive and CD4 memory, two for CD8 naive, and one for CD8 memory. To increase sequencing depth and limit assay-specific biases, different laboratories used diverse techniques to prepare libraries and sequence TCR repertoires.

Overall study results and their limits: The small number of donors limited the genetic and exposure-history diversity represented. Across four donors, 5% to 6% of naive CD4, approximately 3.5% of naive CD8, 2.3% of memory CD4, and about 0.44% of memory CD8 clonotypes were shared. Rarefaction of sorted-subset datasets indicated incomplete sequencing despite the large sequencing depth. Sampling was restricted to blood, and TCR repertoires in tissue are likely to differ from TCR repertoires in blood. Naive subsets generally had larger estimated clonotype richness than memory subsets. Compared with non-shared clonotypes, the clonotypes found in all four sorted-subset donors had higher generation probabilities. Pairwise subsampling led to the expectation that sequencing depth would affect the degree of clonotype sharing among donors.

The donors were healthy, HIV-negative adults with no recently reported acute infections or vaccinations. Every donor was a Caucasian adult residing in Nashville, Tennessee, USA. CD4+ T cells were enriched through magnetic negative selection, after which naive cells were positively selected on CD45RA and the remaining negative fraction served as the memory subset. After blood collection by leukapheresis, PBMCs were isolated using Ficoll-Histopaque density gradient centrifugation and then cryopreserved in the vapor phase of liquid nitrogen. Analytical flow cytometry was used to check the purity and quantity of each magnetically sorted T cell population. Each sorted fraction had its genomic DNA isolated and then quantified by UV absorbance on a Nanodrop 2000c. Using the deep immunoSEQ assay, TCR CDR3 regions were amplified from genomic DNA by multiplex PCR. Extracted genomic DNA from each cell subset was distributed evenly across all wells of several immunoSEQ 96-well plates, and each plate was treated as a replicate. For sorted subsets, each replicate PCR was loaded with around 200 ng genomic DNA, equivalent to 30,000 or so T cell genomes. Purified libraries were quantified with a Qubit 3.0 fluorometer, sized on a Bioanalyzer 2100, and re-quantified with the KAPA Library Quantification kit. Each immunoSEQ 96-well plate was sequenced on its own single-read 150-cycle Illumina NextSeq 550 flow cell. The source study handled its data this way. Because the immunoSEQ output included only junctional sequences and no quality scores, the filtering could not be the same as the filtering used for full-length reads. Sequences were annotated with PyIR, a Python wrapper for IgBLAST v1.9, and V/J genes and CDR3 were assigned using IMGT germline references. Reads were filtered out if the reads had weak V/J assignments (E-value above 1e-6), no CDR3, stop codons, out-of-frame junctions, or ambiguous translated residues. A V3J clonotype was defined by an identical inferred V gene, J gene, and CDR3 amino acid sequence. Percentage overlap between repertoires was computed as shared unique clonotypes divided by the size of the smaller repertoire. Repertoire richness was assessed with RTK rarefaction, the Chao1 estimator, and Recon v2.1 estimates of unobserved clonotypes. Generation probabilities were computed with OLGA for all TCRbeta clonotypes obtained by the gDNA method from several donors. TCRdb stores this immuneACCESS table with in-frame sequences only. Part of the clones is absent; in the studies checked, under half of the shortfall reflects unresolved V genes, and no reason is known for the rest. The V and J calls and the clone size are those of that table, but D and trimming were determined from the DNA. For this sample the table gives about 2 million clones, of which around 95% were detected only once. The ten largest clones capture 0.1% to 0.15% of the sample.

With regard to this clone: Its antigen remains unidentified. No base-level quality is on record; no much larger clone is a single base apart.

The origin of this receptor is a young man in good health. Input material: naive CD4+ T cells sorted from blood. The meaning of the sample's cell subset or site label: CD45RA+ positively selected.

Here is the DNA: TGTGCCAGCAGCTTAGGGGAGCCACAACAGGGAACTAATGAAAAACTGTTTTTT. It translates to CASSLGEPQQGTNEKLFF. The chain employs TRBV7-9 and TRBJ1-4; the D gene is possibly TRBD1, with 6 bases matching. The V end loses 1 base and the J end loses 1 base, and a stretch of 16 bases separates them. In the germline V gene (reference sequence), CDR1 corresponds to SEHNR and CDR2 to FQNEAQ. The CDR3 measures 18 amino acids from cysteine to phenylalanine. Just the 54-base CDR3 DNA is kept, in frame starting at base 1.